The 7 T cell receptor beta chains below were found in one sample sequenced in a study of response to subunit inactivated influenza vaccine. TCRdb called the RT-PCR reads again in MiXCR, with one record for every CDR3 protein. The sample consists of approximately 570,000 distinct CDR3 sequences, around 8% of them appearing once. The material was PBMCs from blood, obtained approximately 25 months after vaccination. All receptors derive from a man in his fifties or sixties who received an inactivated influenza vaccine.

This clonotype was recorded at least ten times. The rearrangement links TRBV28 to TRBJ1-6; D is unresolved. This CDR3 region has 12 residues. The germline V and J ends were trimmed by 4 bases and 8 bases, with 6 bases remaining between them. Germline CDR1 MDHEN, CDR2 SYDVKM. CDR3 region: CASSSMDSPLHF. For the CDR3, the DNA is TGTGCCAGCAGTTCGATGGATTCACCCCTCCACTTT. Drawing the rest from reference TRBV28 and TRBJ1-6, the complete variable domain is DVKVTQSSRYLVKRTGEKVFLECVQDMDHENMFWYRQDPGLGLRLIYFSYDVKMKEKGDIPEGYSVSREKKERFSLILESASTNQTSMYLCASSSMDSPLHFGNGTRLTVT.

This clonotype was recorded a few times. The chain employs TRBV29-1 and TRBJ2-1; 7 bases fit TRBD2. With 4 bases clipped from V and 5 bases from J, the junction kept 5 bases outside the gene matches. CDR3 length equals 13 residues. CDR1 is SQVTM and CDR2 is ANQGSEA in the germline V gene. The CDR3 nucleotides read TGCAGCGTTGCCGGGAGGTTGCACAATGAGCAGTTCTTC. Its protein product is CSVAGRLHNEQFF.

There are many counts of this clonotype. J is TRBJ2-5 and V is TRBV12-3 or TRBV12-4; no firm D call. V was trimmed by 5 bases and J by 5 bases, leaving 6 bases between them. The CDR3 covers 11 residues. The CDR3 sequence is CASSPAETQYF. CDR3 nucleotides: TGTGCCAGCAGTCCGGCGGAGACCCAGTACTTC.

V is TRBV5-1 and J is TRBJ1-3; a possible D gene is TRBD1 (5 bases). Germline lookup yields CDR1 SGHRS and CDR2 YFSETQ. V was cut by 5 bases and J by 2 bases, with 14 bases left in between. This CDR3 is 15 amino acids long. The chain's CDR3 is CASRPQMGAGNTIYF. Here the CDR3 DNA reads TGCGCCAGCAGACCCCAGATGGGGGCTGGAAACACCATATATTTT.

This clonotype was observed many times. The genes are TRBV9 and TRBJ2-1, with D perhaps given as TRBD1 or TRBD2 (5 bases each). CDR1 is SGDLS and CDR2 is YYNGEE in the germline V gene. Trimming took 0 bases from V and 3 from J, leaving 10 bases between them. The CDR3 spans 15 residues. CDR3 in amino acids: CASSVAGTYYNEQFF. For the CDR3, the DNA is TGTGCCAGCAGCGTAGCGGGGACCTACTACAATGAGCAGTTCTTC. Based on the CDR3 plus reference TRBV9 and TRBJ2-1, the full variable domain is DSGVTQTPKHLITATGQRVTLRCSPRSGDLSVYWYQQSLDQGLQFLIQYYNGEERAKGNILERFSAQQFPDLHSELNLSSLELGDSALYFCASSVAGTYYNEQFFGPGTRLTVL.

This clonotype was seen a few times. V and J are TRBV6-2 or TRBV6-3 and TRBJ1-5; maybe TRBD1 (6 bases). The germline V gene encodes CDR1 MNHEY and CDR2 SVGEGT. This CDR3 comprises 16 residues. The V and J ends lost 5 bases and 5 bases respectively, with 19 bases between them. The CDR3 protein is CASSPRRGAEYQPQHF. DNA of the CDR3: TGTGCCAGCAGTCCTCGGCGGGGGGCTGAGTATCAGCCCCAGCATTTT.

The chain uses TRBV7-2 and TRBJ1-4; 7 bases are a match to TRBD1. Germline V gives CDR1 SGHTA, CDR2 FQGNSA. V trimming: 4 bases; J trimming: 2 bases; junction bases outside the gene matches: 7. The CDR3 runs 16 residues. The CDR3 reads CASSSLTGVTNEKLFF. The CDR3 DNA is TGTGCCAGCAGCTCTCTCACAGGGGTGACTAATGAAAAACTGTTTTTT.